The source of this T cell receptor (beta chain) is a study of blood T cell repertoires in COVID-19. The CDR3 totals 13 residues. V lost 8 bases, J lost 4 bases, and 14 bases lay in between. Germline V gene data show CDR1 as MNHEY and CDR2 as SMNVEV (reference sequence). Sequenced by immunoSEQ multiplex PCR; TCRdb stores in-frame clones only, minus some. Here the sample spans about 140,000 clones, roughly 84% being singletons. Sequenced input: PBMCs or T cells enriched from blood (not recorded which). This sequence joins TRBV27 and TRBJ1-2, with D uncertain. This receptor was identified in a man in his 70s who had been exposed to COVID-19. CDR3: CASPSWARYGYTF. In DNA, the CDR3 is TGTGCCAGCCCCTCGTGGGCCCGCTATGGCTACACCTTC.